Presented here are 2 T cell receptor beta chains from one specimen sequenced in a study of blood T cell repertoires in COVID-19. Profiled with immunoSEQ multiplex PCR; TCRdb holds only in-frame clones, not every one. In the table there are fewer than 500,000 clones, around 90% of which are singletons. Input material: PBMCs or T cells enriched from blood (not recorded which). Receptors originate from a woman between 18 and 29 years old who had recovered from COVID-19.

This clone showed up just once. The chain couples TRBV5-1 to TRBJ1-1; D might be TRBD1 (5 bases). The ends were cut back, 0 bases at V and 5 bases at J, with 5 bases in the middle. The CDR3 totals 12 residues. Germline values: CDR1 SGHRS, CDR2 YFSETQ. The CDR3 reads CASSLDRTEAFF. The CDR3 region has the DNA TGCGCCAGCAGCTTGGACAGGACTGAAGCTTTCTTT.

V gene TRBV29-1 combines with J gene TRBJ1-1; D unresolved. The CDR3 consists of 14 residues. CDR1 is SQVTM and CDR2 is ANQGSEA in the germline V gene. The V end was cut by 3 bases, the J end by 1 base, with 12 bases between. CDR3 loop: CSVDVEGQNTEAFF. Here the CDR3 DNA reads TGCAGCGTTGACGTGGAGGGTCAGAACACTGAAGCTTTCTTT.